This is a list of T cell receptor beta chains from one sample in a study of CD8+ T cells in alopecia areata. The method was immunoSEQ multiplex PCR; TCRdb's version includes in-frame clones alone and lacks a portion of them. The sample lists about 190,000 clones; approximately 56% were seen once. This sample comprised CD4+ T cells sorted from blood, obtained at week 4, from a patient treated with tofacitinib. These receptors all stem from a human donor with alopecia areata. The CDR3 runs from the conserved cysteine through the conserved F or W. The D gene is left open where the match is weak. Not all rows give a size; the values are once, few, many and, for expanded clones, a class.

J gene: TRBJ2-1
V gene: TRBV30
D gene: -
clone size: few
CDR3 protein: CAWSTAGRGVNEQFF
CDR3 DNA: TGTGCCTGGAGCACGGCGGGTCGTGGTGTGAATGAGCAGTTCTTC

J gene: TRBJ1-5
V gene: TRBV30
D gene: TRBD1
clone size: -
CDR3 protein: CAWSTGTGRSPQPQHF
CDR3 DNA: TGTGCCTGGAGTACCGGGACAGGGAGGTCCCCTCAGCCCCAGCATTTT

J gene: TRBJ1-3
V gene: TRBV30
D gene: -
clone size: -
CDR3 protein: CAGGFGTPGNTIYF
CDR3 DNA: TGTGCCGGAGGCTTCGGGACGCCTGGAAACACCATATATTTT

J gene: TRBJ2-2
V gene: TRBV29-1
D gene: TRBD2
clone size: -
CDR3 protein: CSASSLAGGTGELFF
CDR3 DNA: TGCAGCGCATCCTCACTAGCGGGCGGCACCGGGGAGCTGTTTTTT

J gene: TRBJ2-7
V gene: TRBV7-9
D gene: -
clone size: -
CDR3 protein: CASSVGQVNEQYF
CDR3 DNA: TGTGCCAGCAGCGTCGGTCAGGTCAACGAGCAGTACTTC

J gene: TRBJ1-1
V gene: TRBV30
D gene: TRBD1
clone size: -
CDR3 protein: CAWRLKTGSGTEAFF
CDR3 DNA: TGTGCCTGGAGGCTTAAGACAGGGAGTGGCACTGAAGCTTTCTTT

J gene: TRBJ1-6
V gene: TRBV7-6
D gene: TRBD1
clone size: -
CDR3 protein: CASSADLQGFGSPLHF
CDR3 DNA: TGTGCCAGCAGCGCCGACTTACAGGGGTTTGGGTCACCCCTCCACTTT

J gene: TRBJ2-5
V gene: TRBV11-2
D gene: -
clone size: once
CDR3 protein: CASSLGQAGQETQYF
CDR3 DNA: TGTGCCAGCAGCTTAGGTCAAGCGGGCCAAGAGACCCAGTACTTC

J gene: TRBJ2-5
V gene: TRBV25-1
D gene: -
clone size: few
CDR3 protein: CASSEYSSGTRYF
CDR3 DNA: TGTGCCAGCAGTGAATATAGTAGCGGCACACGGTACTTC

J gene: TRBJ1-1
V gene: TRBV30
D gene: -
clone size: once
CDR3 protein: CAWKGRSEAFF
CDR3 DNA: TGTGCCTGGAAGGGGAGGAGCGAAGCTTTCTTT

J gene: TRBJ2-4
V gene: TRBV18
D gene: -
clone size: few
CDR3 protein: CASSPPEGLGKNIQYF
CDR3 DNA: TGTGCCAGCTCACCACCGGAGGGCCTGGGCAAAAACATTCAGTACTTC

J gene: TRBJ2-3
V gene: TRBV9
D gene: TRBD2
clone size: -
CDR3 protein: CASSPRTSEDTQYF
CDR3 DNA: TGTGCCAGCAGCCCACGGACTAGCGAAGATACGCAGTATTTT

J gene: TRBJ1-2
V gene: TRBV28
D gene: -
clone size: -
CDR3 protein: CASRQNYGYTF
CDR3 DNA: TGTGCCAGCAGGCAGAACTATGGCTACACCTTC

J gene: TRBJ1-4
V gene: TRBV7-9
D gene: -
clone size: few
CDR3 protein: CASSKQGVNEKLFF
CDR3 DNA: TGTGCCAGCAGCAAACAGGGAGTTAATGAAAAACTGTTTTTT

J gene: TRBJ2-7
V gene: TRBV30
D gene: -
clone size: -
CDR3 protein: CAGRASGSSYEQYF
CDR3 DNA: TGTGCCGGCAGAGCCTCAGGGAGTTCCTACGAGCAGTACTTC

J gene: TRBJ2-2
V gene: TRBV5-1
D gene: -
clone size: -
CDR3 protein: CASSHGRGRAGELFF
CDR3 DNA: TGCGCCAGCAGCCACGGACGGGGGCGGGCCGGGGAGCTGTTTTTT

J gene: TRBJ1-3
V gene: TRBV2
D gene: -
clone size: -
CDR3 protein: CASSERANTIYF
CDR3 DNA: TGTGCCAGCAGTGAAAGAGCGAACACCATATATTTT

J gene: TRBJ1-5
V gene: TRBV29-1
D gene: -
clone size: -
CDR3 protein: CSVGEGGSPQHF
CDR3 DNA: TGCAGCGTTGGGGAGGGGGGGTCGCCCCAGCATTTT

J gene: TRBJ2-2
V gene: TRBV5-1
D gene: TRBD2
clone size: -
CDR3 protein: CASSLAMLAGGPFFGELFF
CDR3 DNA: TGCGCCAGCAGCTTGGCCATGCTAGCGGGAGGCCCTTTTTTCGGGGAGCTGTTTTTT

J gene: TRBJ2-1
V gene: TRBV5-6
D gene: -
clone size: few
CDR3 protein: CASSLGAGNEQFF
CDR3 DNA: TGTGCCAGCAGCTTGGGAGCTGGCAATGAGCAGTTCTTC

J gene: TRBJ2-3
V gene: TRBV30
D gene: -
clone size: few
CDR3 protein: CAWSLTGARTQYF
CDR3 DNA: TGTGCCTGGAGTTTAACAGGCGCTCGGACGCAGTATTTT

J gene: TRBJ2-7
V gene: TRBV11-2
D gene: -
clone size: -
CDR3 protein: CASSLYGTSDYEQYF
CDR3 DNA: TGTGCCAGCAGCTTATATGGGACATCGGACTACGAGCAGTACTTC

J gene: TRBJ2-5
V gene: TRBV7-2
D gene: -
clone size: -
CDR3 protein: CASSYSWVQETQYF
CDR3 DNA: TGTGCCAGCAGCTATAGCTGGGTCCAAGAGACCCAGTACTTC

J gene: TRBJ2-1
V gene: TRBV5-1
D gene: -
clone size: -
CDR3 protein: CASSTGLLSDNEQFF
CDR3 DNA: TGCGCCAGCAGCACCGGACTACTCTCGGACAATGAGCAGTTCTTC

J gene: TRBJ2-3
V gene: TRBV6-5
D gene: -
clone size: -
CDR3 protein: CASRTGVGSDTQYF
CDR3 DNA: TGTGCCAGCAGGACGGGAGTTGGTTCAGATACGCAGTATTTT

J gene: TRBJ2-7
V gene: TRBV5-1
D gene: TRBD2
clone size: -
CDR3 protein: CASSLDPSGNEQYF
CDR3 DNA: TGCGCCAGCAGCTTGGACCCCAGCGGGAACGAGCAGTACTTC

J gene: TRBJ2-6
V gene: TRBV21-1
D gene: -
clone size: -
CDR3 protein: CASPNNKHGANVLTF
CDR3 DNA: TGTGCCAGCCCGAACAACAAGCATGGGGCCAACGTCCTGACTTTC

J gene: TRBJ1-1
V gene: TRBV9
D gene: TRBD1
clone size: -
CDR3 protein: CASSVEGQGARTFF
CDR3 DNA: TGTGCCAGCAGCGTAGAGGGACAGGGGGCGCGGACTTTCTTT

J gene: TRBJ2-3
V gene: TRBV27
D gene: -
clone size: -
CDR3 protein: CASSSQGGDTQYF
CDR3 DNA: TGTGCCAGCAGTTCCCAAGGAGGAGATACGCAGTATTTT

J gene: TRBJ2-7
V gene: TRBV5-1
D gene: TRBD1
clone size: few
CDR3 protein: CASSLVGTGGIDEQYF
CDR3 DNA: TGCGCCAGCAGCTTGGTGGGAACAGGGGGCATCGACGAGCAGTACTTC

J gene: TRBJ2-5
V gene: TRBV5-1
D gene: -
clone size: -
CDR3 protein: CASSRSGSEETQYF
CDR3 DNA: TGCGCCAGCAGCAGGTCGGGGTCGGAAGAGACCCAGTACTTC